These 26 T cell receptor beta chains originate from one sample sequenced in a study of T cell changes during pregnancy in multiple sclerosis (dated by TCRdb to about 2019). Library preparation used the immunoSEQ multiplex PCR assay. TCRdb mirrors the immuneACCESS table, restricted to in-frame sequences. Some clones are absent from its copies; in checked studies, under half trace to an unresolved V gene, and the reason for the others is unknown. The sample yields around 70,000 clones; roughly 90% were counted once. The ten largest clones represent roughly 3.3% of the sample. The source material was peripheral blood, sampled after pregnancy. All receptors come from a female donor in good health, enrolled as a control in a pregnancy study.

J is TRBJ1-6 and V is TRBV4-1; no clear D. The CDR3 totals 18 residues. Germline lookup yields CDR1 MGHRA and CDR2 YSYEKL. V lost 0 bases, J lost 0 bases, and 12 bases lay in between. CDR3 loop: CASSQDRVRPSYNSPLHF. CDR3 bases: TGCGCCAGCAGCCAAGATCGAGTCAGGCCCTCCTATAATTCACCCCTCCACTTT.

The chain recombines TRBV29-1 with TRBJ1-1; 7 bases align to TRBD1. V lost 3 bases, J lost 0 bases, and 4 bases stayed unmatched. CDR3 length equals 14 residues. CDR1 is SQVTM and CDR2 is ANQGSEA in the germline V gene. The CDR3 nucleotides read TGCAGCGTTGACCCGGGACAGCTGAACACTGAAGCTTTCTTT. Residues: CSVDPGQLNTEAFF.

This chain links TRBV6-5 with TRBJ2-1; D possibly corresponds to TRBD2 (5 bases). V gave up 2 bases and J gave up 8 bases, with 13 bases separating them. Germline CDR1 reads MNHEY; CDR2 reads SVGAGI. This CDR3 has 14 residues. The chain's CDR3 is CASSYGSIGDEQFF. The CDR3 DNA sequence: TGTGCCAGCAGTTACGGGAGCATCGGGGATGAGCAGTTCTTC.

The chain recombines TRBV6-6 with TRBJ1-1, with 7 bases aligning to TRBD1. Germline V gene sequence: CDR1 MNHNY, CDR2 SVGAGI (reference sequence). The CDR3 extends over 15 amino acids. V trimming: 6 bases; J trimming: 2 bases; junction bases outside the gene matches: 9. CDR3 DNA: TGTGCCAGCAGACTCGGACAGGAATATAACACTGAAGCTTTCTTT. This sequence encodes CASRLGQEYNTEAFF.

The chain combines TRBV18 with TRBJ1-5, with a weak D call TRBD1 (6 bases). CDR3 size: 14 residues. The germline V and J ends were trimmed by 4 bases and 5 bases, with 12 bases remaining between them. The V gene's germline CDR1 is KGHSH and CDR2 LQKENI. The CDR3 DNA is TGTGCCAGCTCACTGGGGAAGGGGGATCAGCCCCAGCATTTT. The encoded protein is CASSLGKGDQPQHF.

This clone appeared a few times. The CDR3 DNA reads as TGTGCCAGTAGTCCGGGCAGGGGCACCGGGGAGCTGTTTTTT. The encoded protein is CASSPGRGTGELFF. The chain joins TRBV19 to TRBJ2-2; possibly TRBD1 for D (6 bases). Germline lookup yields CDR1 LNHDA and CDR2 SQIVND (reference sequence). This CDR3 is 14 amino acids long. V dropped 5 bases and J dropped 4 bases, with 11 bases sitting between them.

This chain connects TRBV30 to TRBJ1-1, with TRBD1 as a possible D gene (5 bases). There are 11 residues in the CDR3. From germline, CDR1 is GTSNPN and CDR2 SVGIG (reference sequence). Trimming shortened V by 4 bases and J by 8 bases, and 11 bases separated the two germline ends. CDR3 nucleotide sequence: TGTGCCTGGAATTGGAGGGACGAAGCTTTCTTT. Amino acids: CAWNWRDEAFF.

The gene calls are TRBV4-2 and TRBJ1-1; D is undetermined. The ends were cut back, 0 bases at V and 3 bases at J, with 11 bases in the middle. CDR1 and CDR2 from the germline V gene are LGHNA and YNFKEQ. The CDR3 runs to 15 residues. This CDR3 is CASSQESVRDTEAFF. CDR3 bases: TGTGCCAGCAGCCAAGAATCCGTGAGGGACACTGAAGCTTTCTTT.

CDR3 coding DNA: TGCAGCGTTGAAGAAGAACGGAGCTCCTACAATGAGCAGTTCTTC. Encoded protein: CSVEEERSSYNEQFF. J is TRBJ2-1 and V is TRBV29-1; D uncertain. Trimming left V 0 bases short and J 0 bases short, with 9 bases between. Germline loops: CDR1 SQVTM, CDR2 ANQGSEA. The CDR3 is made up of 15 amino acids.

The rearrangement joins TRBV5-8 to TRBJ2-3, with TRBD2 matching over 13 bases. V was clipped by 0 bases and J by 5 bases; unmatched bases: 6. Per germline, CDR1 SGHTS and CDR2 YDEGEE. This CDR3 is built from 17 residues. CDR3 sequence: CASSLAGTSGMVDTQYF. The CDR3, as DNA: TGTGCCAGCAGCTTGGCTGGGACTAGCGGGATGGTAGATACGCAGTATTTT.

The chain joins TRBV29-1 to TRBJ2-2; TRBD2 matches at 10 bases. Germline V gene lookup returns CDR1 SQVTM and CDR2 ANQGSEA. Trimming at V came to 5 bases and at J to 7 bases, leaving 4 bases not matched to a gene. The CDR3 totals 13 residues. The CDR3 region is CSVSGGAYGELFF. The CDR3 coding sequence is TGCAGCGTTAGCGGGGGGGCCTACGGGGAGCTGTTTTTT.

The chain links TRBV4-1 to TRBJ1-1, with 8 bases matching TRBD1. Germline V gene sequence: CDR1 MGHRA, CDR2 YSYEKL. The junction had 4 bases not matched to a gene; V was cut back by 4 bases and J by 0 bases. This CDR3 contains 15 residues. DNA for the CDR3: TGCGCCAGCAGCCCGGGACAGGTCATGAACACTGAAGCTTTCTTT. It translates to CASSPGQVMNTEAFF.

The chain carries TRBV10-2 and TRBJ2-7; 7 nucleotides match TRBD2. This CDR3 has 13 amino acids. Looked up from germline, CDR1 is WSHSY and CDR2 is SAAADI. J gave up 4 bases and V 5 bases, and 5 bases lay outside the gene matches. As DNA, the CDR3 is TGCGCCAGCAGTCGCCGGGGGGAGTACGAGCAGTACTTC. Residues: CASSRRGEYEQYF.

The chain recombines TRBV19 with TRBJ2-3; 7 nucleotides align to TRBD2. The trim removed 3 bases at V and 6 bases at J, leaving 9 bases unmatched. CDR3 length equals 15 residues. Germline loops: CDR1 LNHDA, CDR2 SQIVND (reference sequence). For the CDR3, the DNA is TGTGCCAGTAGTATTTGGGGACTATCGCCGGATACGCAGTATTTT. It yields the protein CASSIWGLSPDTQYF. The entire variable domain, with the rest obtained from reference TRBV19 and TRBJ2-3, is as follows: DGGITQSPKYLFRKEGQNVTLSCEQNLNHDAMYWYRQDPGQGLRLIYYSQIVNDFQKGDIAEGYSVSREKKESFPLTVTSAQKNPTAFYLCASSIWGLSPDTQYFGPGTRLTVL.

The chain is built from TRBV4-3 and TRBJ2-3; a weak D match, TRBD1 (6 bases). Trimming stripped 1 base from V and 5 bases from J, with 16 bases between. The CDR3 totals 16 residues. Germline values: CDR1 LGHNA, CDR2 YSLEER. The CDR3 protein is CASSQGGNRVLDTQYF. CDR3 DNA sequence: TGCGCCAGCAGCCAAGGAGGGAACAGGGTGTTAGATACGCAGTATTTT.

This clone was detected only once. The V gene is TRBV7-9, the J gene TRBJ1-1, with 11 nucleotides matching TRBD1. In germline, CDR1 is SEHNR, CDR2 FQNEAQ (reference sequence). The ends lost 5 bases at V and 7 bases at J; junction bases unmatched: 6. CDR3 length: 14 residues. CDR3 DNA sequence: TGTGCCAGCAGCCCGGGACAGGGGGGCCGTGAAGCTTTCTTT. Translation: CASSPGQGGREAFF.

The chain is built from TRBV5-1 and TRBJ1-1, with 8 bases lining up with TRBD1. This CDR3 is 15 amino acids long. With 1 base clipped from V and 7 bases from J, the junction kept 9 bases outside the gene matches. From germline, CDR1 is SGHRS and CDR2 YFSETQ. The DNA for the CDR3 is TGCGCCAGCAGCTTGTCCAGGGGGCTCCCTTTTGAAGCTTTCTTT. As protein: CASSLSRGLPFEAFF. Full variable domain (rest looked up from reference TRBV5-1 and TRBJ1-1): KAGVTQTPRYLIKTRGQQVTLSCSPISGHRSVSWYQQTPGQGLQFLFEYFSETQRNKGNFPGRFSGRQFSNSRSEMNVSTLELGDSALYLCASSLSRGLPFEAFFGQGTRLTVV.

The rearrangement joins TRBV6-4 to TRBJ2-3; D gene uncertain. The CDR3 is 14 residues long. Germline V gives CDR1 MRHNA, CDR2 SNTAGT. The ends were cut back, 3 bases at V and 0 bases at J, with 7 bases in the middle. Written as DNA, the CDR3 is TGTGCCAGCAGTGAACGAGGCAGCACAGATACGCAGTATTTT. This sequence encodes CASSERGSTDTQYF.

J is TRBJ2-3 and V is TRBV27, with D uncertain. CDR3 length: 12 amino acids. Trimming removed 5 bases from V and 2 bases from J, with 5 bases in between. CDR1 is MNHEY, CDR2 SMNVEV, per germline (reference sequence). The CDR3 DNA sequence: TGTGCCAGCAGTACTATCACAGATACGCAGTATTTT. Protein sequence: CASSTITDTQYF.

The V gene is TRBV27, the J gene TRBJ2-3, with D possibly matching TRBD1 (6 bases). Germline V gives CDR1 MNHEY, CDR2 SMNVEV (reference sequence). Trimming took 4 bases from V and 6 from J, leaving 11 bases between them. This CDR3 is built from 13 residues. In DNA, the CDR3 is TGTGCCAGCAGTTCACAGGGAACCGATACGCAGTATTTT. The encoded protein is CASSSQGTDTQYF.

On this clone itself: Sequence at one end of the junction differs from germline and may be a read error. Other DNA sequences in the same sample also yield this CDR3. The chain carries TRBV5-1 and TRBJ2-2, with a weak D call TRBD2 (7 bases). There are 13 residues in the CDR3. CDR1 SGHRS and CDR2 YFSETQ come from the germline V gene. The CDR3 region is CASSGTLGGELFF. The CDR3 bases are TGCGCTAGCAGCGGGACACTAGGCGGGGAGCTGTTTTTT.

The rearrangement links TRBV5-1 to TRBJ2-3; the D gene is possibly TRBD1 (6 bases). The CDR3 sequence is 16 residues long. Per germline, CDR1 SGHRS and CDR2 YFSETQ. Trimming pared 1 base from V and 3 bases from J, leaving 15 bases between. Here the CDR3 DNA reads TGCGCCAGCAGCTTGAATTCTGGGCAGGGGACAGATACGCAGTATTTT. Its translation is CASSLNSGQGTDTQYF. Combining the CDR3 with reference TRBV5-1 and TRBJ2-3 gives the whole variable domain KAGVTQTPRYLIKTRGQQVTLSCSPISGHRSVSWYQQTPGQGLQFLFEYFSETQRNKGNFPGRFSGRQFSNSRSEMNVSTLELGDSALYLCASSLNSGQGTDTQYFGPGTRLTVL.

The V and J genes are TRBV5-4 and TRBJ1-6; TRBD1 matches 10 bases. V dropped 4 bases and J dropped 7; count of bases not matched to a gene: 8. This CDR3 region has 16 residues. Germline values: CDR1 SGHNT, CDR2 YYREEE (reference sequence). CDR3 in amino acids: CASSRLGQGVNSPLHF. As DNA, the CDR3 is TGTGCCAGCAGCCGCTTAGGACAGGGGGTAAATTCACCCCTCCACTTT.

This clone has only one observation. The V and J genes are TRBV28 and TRBJ2-2; the match to TRBD2 covers 8 bases. The CDR3 is 14 amino acids. V lost 7 bases to trimming and J lost 7 bases; unmatched junction nucleotides: 8. Germline CDR1 MDHEN, CDR2 SYDVKM. The DNA of the CDR3 is TGTGCCAGCATCGGGGGGGAGGGCCTCGGGGAGCTGTTTTTT. Protein product: CASIGGEGLGELFF.

There are a few counts of this clone. The chain joins TRBV11-2 to TRBJ1-3; D perhaps matches TRBD1 (5 bases). CDR1 is SGHAT and CDR2 is FQNNGV in the germline V gene. The CDR3 consists of 17 residues. Deletions cut 3 bases from V and 0 bases from J, with 15 bases between. This CDR3 is CASSLGTGLLSGNTIYF. CDR3 sequence (DNA): TGTGCCAGCAGCTTGGGAACAGGCCTACTCTCTGGAAACACCATATATTTT.

The chain's CDR3 is CASSPDRGYYEQYF. In DNA, the CDR3 is TGTGCCAGCAGCCCCGACAGGGGGTACTACGAGCAGTACTTC. V and J are TRBV2 and TRBJ2-7; TRBD1 matches 9 bases. This CDR3 has 14 amino acids. The germline gives CDR1 SNHLY, CDR2 FYNNEI. Trimming cost V 6 bases and J 3 bases; bases outside gene matches: 6. The whole variable domain, filled in from reference TRBV2 and TRBJ2-7, reads EPEVTQTPSHQVTQMGQEVILRCVPISNHLYFYWYRQILGQKVEFLVSFYNNEISEKSEIFDDQFSVERPDGSNFTLKIRSTKLEDSAMYFCASSPDRGYYEQYFGPGTRLTVT.